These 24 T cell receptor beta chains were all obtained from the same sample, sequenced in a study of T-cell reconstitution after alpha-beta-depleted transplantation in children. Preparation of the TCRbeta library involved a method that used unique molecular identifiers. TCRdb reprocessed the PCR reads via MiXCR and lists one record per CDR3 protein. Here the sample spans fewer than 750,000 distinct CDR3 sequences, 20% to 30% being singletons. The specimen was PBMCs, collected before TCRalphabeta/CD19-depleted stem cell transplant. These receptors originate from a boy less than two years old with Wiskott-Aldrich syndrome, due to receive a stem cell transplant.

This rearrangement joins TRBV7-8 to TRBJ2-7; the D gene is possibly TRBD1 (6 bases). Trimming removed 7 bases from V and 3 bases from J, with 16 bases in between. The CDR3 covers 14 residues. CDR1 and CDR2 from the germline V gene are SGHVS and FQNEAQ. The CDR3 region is CASTRDRKIYEQYF. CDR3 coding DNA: TGTGCCAGCACCCGCGACAGGAAGATCTACGAGCAGTACTTC.

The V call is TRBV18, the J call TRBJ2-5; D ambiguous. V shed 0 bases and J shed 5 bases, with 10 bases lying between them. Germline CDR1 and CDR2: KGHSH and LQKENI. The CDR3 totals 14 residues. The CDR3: CASSPPGSKETQYF. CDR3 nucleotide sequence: TGTGCCAGCTCACCACCGGGATCAAAGGAGACCCAGTACTTC.

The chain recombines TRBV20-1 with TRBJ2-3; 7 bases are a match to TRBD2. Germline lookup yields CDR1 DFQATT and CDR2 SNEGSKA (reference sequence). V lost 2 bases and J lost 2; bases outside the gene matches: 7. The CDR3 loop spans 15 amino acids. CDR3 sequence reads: CSARRPSGTTDTQYF. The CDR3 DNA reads TGCAGTGCTAGAAGGCCTAGCGGAACCACAGATACGCAGTATTTT.

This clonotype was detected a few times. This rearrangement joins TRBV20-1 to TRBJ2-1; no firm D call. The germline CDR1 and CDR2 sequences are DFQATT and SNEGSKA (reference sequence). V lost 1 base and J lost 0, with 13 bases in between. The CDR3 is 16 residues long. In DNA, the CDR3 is TGCAGTGCTAGAGTTAGAGACTGGAGCTCCTACAATGAGCAGTTCTTC. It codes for CSARVRDWSSYNEQFF.

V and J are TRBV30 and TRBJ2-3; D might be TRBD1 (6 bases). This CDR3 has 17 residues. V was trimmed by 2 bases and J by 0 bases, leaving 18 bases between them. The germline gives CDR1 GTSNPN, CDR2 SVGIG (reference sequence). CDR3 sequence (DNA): TGTGCCTGGAGTTCCGCGACAGGACTCACTAGCACAGATACGCAGTATTTT. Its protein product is CAWSSATGLTSTDTQYF.

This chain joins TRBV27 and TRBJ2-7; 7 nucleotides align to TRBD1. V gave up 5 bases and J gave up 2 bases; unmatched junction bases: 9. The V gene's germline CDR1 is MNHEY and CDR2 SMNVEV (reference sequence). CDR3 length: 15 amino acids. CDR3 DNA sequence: TGTGCCAGCAGTAGCACAGGGACAGCTCCCTACGAGCAGTACTTC. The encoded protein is CASSSTGTAPYEQYF.

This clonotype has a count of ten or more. The CDR3 DNA reads TGCGCCAGCAGCAAGGGGGGGCCTGGCTACACCTTC. This gives the protein CASSKGGPGYTF. The V and J genes are TRBV5-1 and TRBJ1-2, with D maybe TRBD1 (6 bases). Trimming pared 4 bases from V and 7 bases from J, leaving 11 bases between. CDR3 length: 12 residues. Germline V gene data show CDR1 as SGHRS and CDR2 as YFSETQ. The full variable domain, its missing parts supplied by reference TRBV5-1 and TRBJ1-2, is KAGVTQTPRYLIKTRGQQVTLSCSPISGHRSVSWYQQTPGQGLQFLFEYFSETQRNKGNFPGRFSGRQFSNSRSEMNVSTLELGDSALYLCASSKGGPGYTFGSGTRLTVV.

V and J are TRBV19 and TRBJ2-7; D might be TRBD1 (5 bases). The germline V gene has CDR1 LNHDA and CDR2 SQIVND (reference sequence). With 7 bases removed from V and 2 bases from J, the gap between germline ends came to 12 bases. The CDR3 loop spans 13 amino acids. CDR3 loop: CASKKTATYEQYF. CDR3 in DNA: TGTGCCAGTAAAAAGACAGCCACCTACGAGCAGTACTTC.

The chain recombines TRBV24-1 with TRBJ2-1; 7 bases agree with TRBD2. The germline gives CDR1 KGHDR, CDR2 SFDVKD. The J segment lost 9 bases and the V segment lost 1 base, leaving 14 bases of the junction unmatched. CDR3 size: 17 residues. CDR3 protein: CATSDLAGLENPTEQFF. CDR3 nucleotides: TGTGCCACCAGTGATTTAGCAGGACTAGAAAACCCTACTGAGCAGTTCTTC.

CDR3 loop: CAISPGRDSYNEQFF. As DNA, the CDR3 is TGTGCCATCAGTCCCGGGAGGGACTCCTACAATGAGCAGTTCTTC. The rearrangement links TRBV10-3 to TRBJ2-1, with 8 bases lining up with TRBD2. V lost 5 bases to trimming and J lost 0 bases; unmatched junction nucleotides: 3. CDR1 and CDR2 from the germline V gene are ENHRY and SYGVKD. The CDR3 has 15 amino acids.

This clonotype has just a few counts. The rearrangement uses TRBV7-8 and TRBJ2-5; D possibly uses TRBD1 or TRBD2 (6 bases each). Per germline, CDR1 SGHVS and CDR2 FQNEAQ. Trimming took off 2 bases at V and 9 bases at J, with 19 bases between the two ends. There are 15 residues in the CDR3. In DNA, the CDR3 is TGTGCCAGCAGCTTAATTGAAACGGGAGAGGGGGCCCAGTACTTC. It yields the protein CASSLIETGEGAQYF.

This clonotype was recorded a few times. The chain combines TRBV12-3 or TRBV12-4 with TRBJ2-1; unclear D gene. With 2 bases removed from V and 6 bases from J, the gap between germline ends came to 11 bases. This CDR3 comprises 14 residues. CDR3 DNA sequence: TGTGCCAGCAGTTTACCTCGTCCCTTCAATGAGCAGTTCTTC. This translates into CASSLPRPFNEQFF.

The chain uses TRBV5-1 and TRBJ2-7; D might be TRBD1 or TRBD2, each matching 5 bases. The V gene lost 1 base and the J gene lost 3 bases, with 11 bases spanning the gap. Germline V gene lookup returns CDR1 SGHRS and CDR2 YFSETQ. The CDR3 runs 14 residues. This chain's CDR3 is CASSLKGTHYEQYF. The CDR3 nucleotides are TGCGCCAGCAGCTTGAAGGGGACCCACTACGAGCAGTACTTC.

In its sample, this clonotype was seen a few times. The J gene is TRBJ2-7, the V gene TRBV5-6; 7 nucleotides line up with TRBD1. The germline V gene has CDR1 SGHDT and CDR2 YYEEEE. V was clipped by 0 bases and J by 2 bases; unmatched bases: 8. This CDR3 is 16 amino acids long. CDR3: CASSLALGTAAYEQYF. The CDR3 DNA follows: TGTGCCAGCAGCTTGGCCTTAGGGACAGCGGCCTACGAGCAGTACTTC.

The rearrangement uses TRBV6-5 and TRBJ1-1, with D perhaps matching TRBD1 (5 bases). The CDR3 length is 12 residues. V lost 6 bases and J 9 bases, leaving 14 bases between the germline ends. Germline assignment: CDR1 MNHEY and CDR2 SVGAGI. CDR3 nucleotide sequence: TGTGCCAGCAGAGATAACAGGAGGCAAGCTTTCTTT. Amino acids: CASRDNRRQAFF.

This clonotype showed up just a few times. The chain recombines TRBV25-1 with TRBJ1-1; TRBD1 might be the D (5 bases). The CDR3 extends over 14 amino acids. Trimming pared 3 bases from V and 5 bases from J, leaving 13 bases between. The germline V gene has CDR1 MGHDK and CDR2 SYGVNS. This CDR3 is CASSDSGKRTEAFF. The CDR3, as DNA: TGTGCCAGCAGTGACTCAGGGAAGCGAACTGAAGCTTTCTTT. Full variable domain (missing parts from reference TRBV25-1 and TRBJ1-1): EADIYQTPRYLVIGTGKKITLECSQTMGHDKMYWYQQDPGMELHLIHYSYGVNSTEKGDLSSESTVSRIRTEHFPLTLESARPSHTSQYLCASSDSGKRTEAFFGQGTRLTVV.

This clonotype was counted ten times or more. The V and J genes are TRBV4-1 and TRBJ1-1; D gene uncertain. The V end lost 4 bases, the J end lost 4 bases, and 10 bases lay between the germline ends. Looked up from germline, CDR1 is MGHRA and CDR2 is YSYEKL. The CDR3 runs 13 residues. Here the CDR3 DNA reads TGCGCCAGCAGCCCCAAGGACCGCACTGAAGCTTTCTTT. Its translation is CASSPKDRTEAFF.

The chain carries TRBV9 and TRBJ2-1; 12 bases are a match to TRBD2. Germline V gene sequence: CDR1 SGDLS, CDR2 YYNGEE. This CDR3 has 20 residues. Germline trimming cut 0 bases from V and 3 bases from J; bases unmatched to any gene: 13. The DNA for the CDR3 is TGTGCCAGCAGCGTAGAGCGGGGTGGGACTAGCGGGCTAGTCTACAATGAGCAGTTCTTC. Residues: CASSVERGGTSGLVYNEQFF.

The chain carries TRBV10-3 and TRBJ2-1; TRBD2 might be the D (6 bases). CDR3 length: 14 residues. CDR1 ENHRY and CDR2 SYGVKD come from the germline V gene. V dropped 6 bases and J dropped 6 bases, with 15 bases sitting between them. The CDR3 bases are TGTGCCATCAGGGCCGGGACTGACCTCAATGAGCAGTTCTTC. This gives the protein CAIRAGTDLNEQFF.

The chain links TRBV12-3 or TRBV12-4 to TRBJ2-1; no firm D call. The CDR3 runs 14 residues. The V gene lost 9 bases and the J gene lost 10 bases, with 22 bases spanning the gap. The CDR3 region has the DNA TGTGCCAGTAGTCCCCTCGCCGGTGTCAGCGAGCAGTTCTTC. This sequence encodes CASSPLAGVSEQFF.

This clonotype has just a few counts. The CDR3 spells CASSWTGGYEQFF. DNA for the CDR3: TGTGCCAGCAGCTGGACAGGGGGATATGAGCAGTTCTTC. The V call is TRBV3-1, the J call TRBJ2-1; 10 bases match TRBD1. The CDR3 runs 13 residues. V was pared by 5 bases and J by 8 bases, with 3 bases of the junction left unmatched. The germline gives CDR1 LGHDT, CDR2 YNNKEL (reference sequence).

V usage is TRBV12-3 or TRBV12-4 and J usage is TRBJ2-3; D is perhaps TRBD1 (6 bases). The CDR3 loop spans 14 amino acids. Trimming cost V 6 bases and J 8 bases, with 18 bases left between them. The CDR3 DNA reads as TGTGCCAGCAGGAGGACAGTTTCGCCGGCTACGCAGTATTTT. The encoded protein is CASRRTVSPATQYF.

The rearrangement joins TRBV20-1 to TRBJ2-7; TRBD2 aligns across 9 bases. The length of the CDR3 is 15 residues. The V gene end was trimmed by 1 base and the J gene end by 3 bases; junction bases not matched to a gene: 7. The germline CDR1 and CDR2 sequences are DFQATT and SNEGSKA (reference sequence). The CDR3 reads CSARAFSGSLYEQYF. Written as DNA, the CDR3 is TGCAGTGCTAGAGCCTTTAGCGGGAGCCTCTACGAGCAGTACTTC.

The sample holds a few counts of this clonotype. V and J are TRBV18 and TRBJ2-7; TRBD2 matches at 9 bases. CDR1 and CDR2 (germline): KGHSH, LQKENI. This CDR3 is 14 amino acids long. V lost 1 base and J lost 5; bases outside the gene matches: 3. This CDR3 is CASSPLAGAHEQYF. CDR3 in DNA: TGTGCCAGCTCACCACTAGCGGGAGCCCACGAGCAGTACTTC.